The subject of this entry is one T cell receptor beta chain. Its antigen remains unknown. J gave up 5 bases and V 4 bases, and 7 bases lay outside the gene matches. This CDR3 comprises 15 residues. Germline V CDR1 and CDR2: SEHNR, FQNEAQ (reference sequence). PCR amplification relied on 60 Vbeta primers (plus 13 Jbeta primers). The method was immunoSEQ multiplex PCR; TCRdb's version includes in-frame clones alone and lacks a portion of them. The profile shows some 150,000 clones, about four fifths of them singletons. This entry is derived from a study of cytomegalovirus exposure and HLA in healthy donors. Study-wide findings and caveats: A later analysis reported that several of the most significant clusters appeared to be linked to common viral pathogens, among them Epstein-Barr virus. The authors later found TCR association rates varying by HLA locus, with DRB1 most and HLA-C fewest. Researchers reported from a later analysis that most CMV-associated TCR beta chains appeared HLA-restricted.

Input material: PBMCs. The sequence was collected from a woman aged 25-40 years in good health and CMV-seropositive. This chain uses TRBV7-9 with TRBJ1-4; 7 bases fit TRBD1. The CDR3 loop is CASSWSGTVNEKLFF. In DNA form, the CDR3 reads TGTGCCAGCAGCTGGTCCGGGACAGTCAATGAAAAACTGTTTTTT.